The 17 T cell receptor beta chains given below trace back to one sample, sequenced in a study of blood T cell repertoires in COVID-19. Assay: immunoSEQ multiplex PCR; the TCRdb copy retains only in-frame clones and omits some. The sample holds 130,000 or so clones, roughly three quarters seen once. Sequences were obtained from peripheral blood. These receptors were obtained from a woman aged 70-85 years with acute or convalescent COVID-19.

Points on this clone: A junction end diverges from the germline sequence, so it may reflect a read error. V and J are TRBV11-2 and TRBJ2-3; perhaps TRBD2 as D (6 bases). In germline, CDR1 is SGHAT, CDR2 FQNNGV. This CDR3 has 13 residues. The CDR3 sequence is CASSLDLNGSMDF. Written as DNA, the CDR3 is TGTGCCAGCAGCTTAGATCTAAACGGGAGCATGGATTTT.

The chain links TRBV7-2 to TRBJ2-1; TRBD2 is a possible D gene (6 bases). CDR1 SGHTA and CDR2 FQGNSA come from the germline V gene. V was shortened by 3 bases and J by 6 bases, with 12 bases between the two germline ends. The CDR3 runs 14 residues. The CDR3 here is CASSLGLDSNEQFF. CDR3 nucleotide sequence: TGTGCCAGCAGCTTGGGACTGGATTCCAATGAGCAGTTCTTC.

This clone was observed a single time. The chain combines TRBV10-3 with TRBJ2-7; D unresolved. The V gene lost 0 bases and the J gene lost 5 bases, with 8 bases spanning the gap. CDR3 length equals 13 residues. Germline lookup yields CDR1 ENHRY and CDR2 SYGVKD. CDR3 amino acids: CAISESPVDEQYF. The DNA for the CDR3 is TGTGCCATCAGTGAGTCTCCAGTCGACGAGCAGTACTTC.

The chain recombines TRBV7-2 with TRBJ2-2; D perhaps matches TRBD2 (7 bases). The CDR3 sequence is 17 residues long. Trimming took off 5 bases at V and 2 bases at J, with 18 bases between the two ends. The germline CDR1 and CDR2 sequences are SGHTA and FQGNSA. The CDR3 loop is CASSPFGGGANTGELFF. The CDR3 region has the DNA TGTGCCAGCAGCCCATTTGGAGGGGGGGCTAACACCGGGGAGCTGTTTTTT.

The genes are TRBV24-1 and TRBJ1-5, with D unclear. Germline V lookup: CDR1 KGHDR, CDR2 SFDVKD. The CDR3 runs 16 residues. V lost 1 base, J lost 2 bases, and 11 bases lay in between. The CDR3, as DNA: TGTGCCACCAGTGATTTTCTGCACCGGGGCAATCAGCCCCAGCATTTT. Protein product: CATSDFLHRGNQPQHF.

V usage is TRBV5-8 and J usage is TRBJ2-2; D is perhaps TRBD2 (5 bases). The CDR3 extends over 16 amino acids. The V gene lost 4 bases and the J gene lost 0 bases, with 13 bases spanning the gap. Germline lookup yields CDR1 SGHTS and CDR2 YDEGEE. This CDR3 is CASSSGLNANTGELFF. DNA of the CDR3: TGTGCCAGCAGCAGTGGACTGAACGCGAACACCGGGGAGCTGTTTTTT.

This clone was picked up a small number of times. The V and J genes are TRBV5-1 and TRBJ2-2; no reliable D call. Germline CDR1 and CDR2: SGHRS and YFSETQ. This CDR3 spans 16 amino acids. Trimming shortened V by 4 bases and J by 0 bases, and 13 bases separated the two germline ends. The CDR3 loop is CASSKLRNANTGELFF. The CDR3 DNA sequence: TGCGCCAGCAGCAAACTCAGGAATGCGAACACCGGGGAGCTGTTTTTT.

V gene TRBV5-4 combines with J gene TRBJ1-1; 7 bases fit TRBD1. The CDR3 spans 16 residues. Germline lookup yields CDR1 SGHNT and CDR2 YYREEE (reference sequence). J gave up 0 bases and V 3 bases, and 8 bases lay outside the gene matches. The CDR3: CASSSPGQTLNTEAFF. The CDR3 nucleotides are TGTGCCAGCAGCTCTCCGGGACAGACCTTGAACACTGAAGCTTTCTTT. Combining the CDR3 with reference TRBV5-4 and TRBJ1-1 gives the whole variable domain ETGVTQSPTHLIKTRGQQVTLRCSSQSGHNTVSWYQQALGQGPQFIFQYYREEENGRGNFPPRFSGLQFPNYSSELNVNALELDDSALYLCASSSPGQTLNTEAFFGQGTRLTVV.

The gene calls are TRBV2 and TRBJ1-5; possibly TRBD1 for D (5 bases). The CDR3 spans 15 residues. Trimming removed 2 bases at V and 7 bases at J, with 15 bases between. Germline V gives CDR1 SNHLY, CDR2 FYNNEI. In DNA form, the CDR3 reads TGTGCCAGCAGTGAATTGGTTCAGGGAGGCCAGCCCCAGCATTTT. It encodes CASSELVQGGQPQHF.

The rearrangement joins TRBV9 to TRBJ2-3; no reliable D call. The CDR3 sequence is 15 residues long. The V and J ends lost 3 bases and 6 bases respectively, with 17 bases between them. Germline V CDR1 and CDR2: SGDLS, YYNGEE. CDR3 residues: CASSAKIPLGDTQYF. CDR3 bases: TGTGCCAGCAGCGCGAAAATACCACTCGGGGATACGCAGTATTTT.

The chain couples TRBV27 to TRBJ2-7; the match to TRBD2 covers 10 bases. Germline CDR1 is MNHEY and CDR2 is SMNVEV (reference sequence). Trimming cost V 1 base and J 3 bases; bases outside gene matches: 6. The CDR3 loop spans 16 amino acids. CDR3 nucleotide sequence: TGTGCCAGCAGTTTATTAAGCGGGAGGGAGTACTACGAGCAGTACTTC. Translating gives CASSLLSGREYYEQYF.

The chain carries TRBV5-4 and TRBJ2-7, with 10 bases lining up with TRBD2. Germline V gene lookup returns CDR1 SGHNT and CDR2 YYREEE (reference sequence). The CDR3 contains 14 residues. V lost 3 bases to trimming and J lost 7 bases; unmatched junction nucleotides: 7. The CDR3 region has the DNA TGTGCCAGCAGCTACCGGACTAGCGGAGGAGAGCAGTACTTC. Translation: CASSYRTSGGEQYF. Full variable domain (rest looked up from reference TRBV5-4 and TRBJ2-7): ETGVTQSPTHLIKTRGQQVTLRCSSQSGHNTVSWYQQALGQGPQFIFQYYREEENGRGNFPPRFSGLQFPNYSSELNVNALELDDSALYLCASSYRTSGGEQYFGPGTRLTVT.

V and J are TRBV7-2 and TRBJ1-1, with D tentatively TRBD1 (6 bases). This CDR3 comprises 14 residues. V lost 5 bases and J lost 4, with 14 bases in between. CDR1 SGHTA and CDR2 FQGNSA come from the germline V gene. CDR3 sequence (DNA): TGTGCCAGCAGCGTAGGGGGGACAAGCACTGAAGCTTTCTTT. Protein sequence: CASSVGGTSTEAFF.

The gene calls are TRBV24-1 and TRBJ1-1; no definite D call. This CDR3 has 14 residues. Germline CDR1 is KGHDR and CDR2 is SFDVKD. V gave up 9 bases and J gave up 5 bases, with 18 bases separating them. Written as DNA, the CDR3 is TGTGCCACCCCGTTCCACCCTTCTAGGACTGAAGCTTTCTTT. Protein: CATPFHPSRTEAFF.

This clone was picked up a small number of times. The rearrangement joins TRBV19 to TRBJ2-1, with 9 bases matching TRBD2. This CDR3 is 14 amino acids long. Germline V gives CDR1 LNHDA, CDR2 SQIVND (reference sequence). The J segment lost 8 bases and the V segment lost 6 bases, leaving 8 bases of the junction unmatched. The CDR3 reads CASRGREGLDEQFF. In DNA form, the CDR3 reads TGTGCCAGTAGGGGGCGGGAGGGTTTAGATGAGCAGTTCTTC.

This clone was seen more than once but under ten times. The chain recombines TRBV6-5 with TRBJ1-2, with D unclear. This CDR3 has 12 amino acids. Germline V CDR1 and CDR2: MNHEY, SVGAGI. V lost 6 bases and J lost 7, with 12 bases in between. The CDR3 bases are TGTGCCAGCAGATTTGAGGGATCTGGCTACACCTTC. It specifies CASRFEGSGYTF.

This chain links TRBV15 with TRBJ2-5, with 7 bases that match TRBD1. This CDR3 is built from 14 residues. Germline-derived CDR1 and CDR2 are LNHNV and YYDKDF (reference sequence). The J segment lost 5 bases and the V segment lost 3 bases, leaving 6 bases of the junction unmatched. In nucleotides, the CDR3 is TGTGCCACCAGCAGTCTCTTGACAGGGGAGACCCAGTACTTC. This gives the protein CATSSLLTGETQYF. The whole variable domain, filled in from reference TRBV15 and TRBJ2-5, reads DAMVIQNPRYQVTQFGKPVTLSCSQTLNHNVMYWYQQKSSQAPKLLFHYYDKDFNNEADTPDNFQSRRPNTSFCFLDIRSPGLGDTAMYLCATSSLLTGETQYFGPGTRLLVL.